There are a few counts of the clone carrying this T cell receptor (beta chain). Its antigen is unknown. Per the germline V gene, CDR1 is SGHNT and CDR2 is YENEEA. This CDR3 is 13 amino acids long. Trimming cost V 2 bases and J 0 bases, with 4 bases left between them. The record originates from a study of a mutant IDH1 vaccine in newly diagnosed glioma. About the research overall: Vaccinations, eight in total, occurred in weeks 1, 3, 5, 7, 11, 15, 19, 23. Findings and caveats of the study: Pseudoprogression seemed unlinked to shifts in top peripheral T cell clonotypes.

The assay was immunoSEQ multiplex PCR, and TCRdb's table has in-frame clones only and misses some. This table has around 41,000 clones, 78% appearing once. Indicated time point: week 23, last vaccination. In the vaccine, a single dose held 300 ug of the mutant IDH1 20-mer peptide, along with topical imiquimod. The sequencing here drew on PBMCs, taken from a glioma patient whose treatment included an IDH1 peptide vaccine. The chain recombines TRBV11-3 with TRBJ1-1; D gene uncertain. The receptor was isolated from a woman between 40 and 55 years old with glioma. Some clones in this sample may be carry-over from other donors' samples. The CDR3 coding sequence is TGTGCCAGCAGCTTACGAGTGAACACTGAAGCTTTCTTT. This gives the protein CASSLRVNTEAFF.